Sequencing of this T cell receptor (beta chain) was carried out in a study of CD8+CD57+ T cells in acquired aplastic anemia. The overall study: CD4+ and CD8+ cells, once sorted, gave DNA averaging approximately 3.4 ug.

This clonotype was seen at least ten times. The antigen is unknown. V dropped 1 base and J dropped 5 bases, with 15 bases sitting between them. This CDR3 is built from 15 residues. Per germline, CDR1 SGDLS and CDR2 YYNGEE. Genomic DNA, the template, was used for profiling of the TCR beta VDJ and CDR3. MiXCR, run by TCRdb on the reads, gives a single entry per CDR3 protein. The data show approximately 470,000 distinct CDR3 sequences, with roughly 34% seen just once and less than 1% held by the top ten. Study-wide results and caveats: For CD8+ Simpson's diversity, patients and controls showed no significant difference. Found in both controls and patients were twenty-nine CD8+ CDR3 sequences.

Flow cytometry had shown expanded CD8+CD57+ cells in the patients chosen for sequencing. This chain links TRBV9 with TRBJ1-1; D uncertain. This clonotype was sampled from a human donor with aplastic anemia. Sequencing used sorted CD4+, CD8+, or CD8+CD57+ T cells (not recorded which) from PBMCs. CDR3 region: CASSVLEGTGTEAFF. The CDR3 DNA is TGTGCCAGCAGCGTACTCGAGGGAACTGGGACTGAAGCTTTCTTT.